This T cell receptor (beta chain) stems from a study of T cell repertoires in cytomegalovirus infection. TCRdb re-analysed the reads in MiXCR, keeping a single row per CDR3 protein. The sample gives around 530,000 distinct CDR3 sequences, less than 30% of which show up once; over 10% is in the top ten. Germline values: CDR1 MDHEN, CDR2 SYDVKM. This CDR3 has 14 residues. V lost 3 bases to trimming and J lost 1 base, with 7 bases between them. Sequencing was done on a sample of PBMCs. This sequence originates from a human donor in good health (CMV status not recorded). Some clones in this sample may be carry-over from other donors' samples. The V call is TRBV28, the J call TRBJ1-5; D ambiguous. The CDR3 DNA reads TGTGCCAGCAGTTTCGTGTACAGCAATCAGCCCCAGCATTTT. Translated: CASSFVYSNQPQHF.